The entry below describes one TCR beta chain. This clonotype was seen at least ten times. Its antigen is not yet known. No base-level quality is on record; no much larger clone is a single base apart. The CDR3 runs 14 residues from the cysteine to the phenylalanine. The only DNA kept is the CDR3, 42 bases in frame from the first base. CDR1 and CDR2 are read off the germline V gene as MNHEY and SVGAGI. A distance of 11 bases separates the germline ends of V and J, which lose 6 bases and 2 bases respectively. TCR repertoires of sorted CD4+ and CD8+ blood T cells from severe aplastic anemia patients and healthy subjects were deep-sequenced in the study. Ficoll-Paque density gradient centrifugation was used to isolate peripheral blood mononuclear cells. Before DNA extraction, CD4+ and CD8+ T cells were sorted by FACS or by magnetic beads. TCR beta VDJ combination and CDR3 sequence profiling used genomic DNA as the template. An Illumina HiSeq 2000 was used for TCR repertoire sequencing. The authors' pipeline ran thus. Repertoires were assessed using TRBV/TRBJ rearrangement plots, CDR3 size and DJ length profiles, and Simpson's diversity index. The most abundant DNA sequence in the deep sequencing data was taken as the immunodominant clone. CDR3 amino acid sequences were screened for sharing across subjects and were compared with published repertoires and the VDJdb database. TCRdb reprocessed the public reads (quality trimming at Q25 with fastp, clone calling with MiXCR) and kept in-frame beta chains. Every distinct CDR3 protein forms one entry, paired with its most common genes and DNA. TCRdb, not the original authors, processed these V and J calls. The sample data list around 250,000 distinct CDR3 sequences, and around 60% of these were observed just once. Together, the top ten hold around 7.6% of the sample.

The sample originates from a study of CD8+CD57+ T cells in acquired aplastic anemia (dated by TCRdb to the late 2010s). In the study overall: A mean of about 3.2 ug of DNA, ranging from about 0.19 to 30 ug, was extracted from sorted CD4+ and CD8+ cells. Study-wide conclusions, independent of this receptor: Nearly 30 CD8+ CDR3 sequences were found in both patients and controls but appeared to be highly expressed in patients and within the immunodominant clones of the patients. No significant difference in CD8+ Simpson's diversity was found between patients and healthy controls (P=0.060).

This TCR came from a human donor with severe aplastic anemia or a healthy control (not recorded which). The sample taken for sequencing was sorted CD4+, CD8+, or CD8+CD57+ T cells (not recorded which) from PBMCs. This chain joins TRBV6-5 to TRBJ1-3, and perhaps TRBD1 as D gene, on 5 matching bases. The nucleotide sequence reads TGTGCCAGCAGGGGGGTGGGAACTGGAAACACCATATATTTT. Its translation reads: CASRGVGTGNTIYF.